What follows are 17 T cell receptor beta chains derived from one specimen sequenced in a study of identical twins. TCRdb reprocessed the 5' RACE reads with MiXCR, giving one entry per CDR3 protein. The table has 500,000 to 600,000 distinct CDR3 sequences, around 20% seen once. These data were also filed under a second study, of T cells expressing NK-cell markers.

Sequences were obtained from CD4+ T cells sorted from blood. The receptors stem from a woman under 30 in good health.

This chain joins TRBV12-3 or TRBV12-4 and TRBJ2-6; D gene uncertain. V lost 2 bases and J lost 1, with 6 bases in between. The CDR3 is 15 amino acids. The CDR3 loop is CASSLSESGANVLTF. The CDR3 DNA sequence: TGTGCCAGCAGTTTATCGGAGTCTGGGGCCAACGTCCTGACTTTC.

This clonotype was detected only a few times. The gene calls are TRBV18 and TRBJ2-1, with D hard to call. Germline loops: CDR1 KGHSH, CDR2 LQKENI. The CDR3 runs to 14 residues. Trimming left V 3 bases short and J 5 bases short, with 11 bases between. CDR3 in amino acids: CASSPVSRDNEQFF. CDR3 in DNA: TGTGCCAGCTCACCCGTCTCTAGGGACAATGAGCAGTTCTTC.

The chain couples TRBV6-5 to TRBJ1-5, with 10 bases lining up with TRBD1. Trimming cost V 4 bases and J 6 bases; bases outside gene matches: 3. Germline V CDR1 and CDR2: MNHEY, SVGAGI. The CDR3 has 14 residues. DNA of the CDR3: TGTGCCAGCAGTTCGACAGGGGGCGTTCAGCCCCAGCATTTT. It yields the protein CASSSTGGVQPQHF.

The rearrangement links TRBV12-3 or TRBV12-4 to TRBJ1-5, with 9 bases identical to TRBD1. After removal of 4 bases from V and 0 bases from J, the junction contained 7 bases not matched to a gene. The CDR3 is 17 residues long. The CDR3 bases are TGTGCCAGCAGTTCCCCGGGACAGGGATATAGCAATCAGCCCCAGCATTTT. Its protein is CASSSPGQGYSNQPQHF.

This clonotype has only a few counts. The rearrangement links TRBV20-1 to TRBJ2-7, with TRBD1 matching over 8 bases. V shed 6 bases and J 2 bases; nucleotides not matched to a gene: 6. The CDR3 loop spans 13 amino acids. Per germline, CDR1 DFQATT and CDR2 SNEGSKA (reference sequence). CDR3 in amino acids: CSARDRRAYEQYF. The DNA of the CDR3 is TGCAGTGCCAGGGACAGGAGAGCCTACGAGCAGTACTTC.

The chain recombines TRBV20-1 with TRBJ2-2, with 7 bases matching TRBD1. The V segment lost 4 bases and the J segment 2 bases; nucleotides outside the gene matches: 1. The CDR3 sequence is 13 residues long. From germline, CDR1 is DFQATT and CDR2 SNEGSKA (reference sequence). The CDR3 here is CSAKGANTGELFF. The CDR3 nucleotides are TGCAGTGCTAAGGGGGCTAACACCGGGGAGCTGTTTTTT.

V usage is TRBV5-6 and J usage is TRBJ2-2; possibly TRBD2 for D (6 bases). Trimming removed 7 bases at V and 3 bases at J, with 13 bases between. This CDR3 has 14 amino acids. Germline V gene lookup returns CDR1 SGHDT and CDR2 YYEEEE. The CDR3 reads CASWGDPDTGELFF. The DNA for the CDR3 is TGTGCCAGCTGGGGGGACCCGGACACCGGGGAGCTGTTTTTT. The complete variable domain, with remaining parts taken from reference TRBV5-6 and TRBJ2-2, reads DAGVTQSPTHLIKTRGQQVTLRCSPKSGHDTVSWYQQALGQGPQFIFQYYEEEERQRGNFPDRFSGHQFPNYSSELNVNALLLGDSALYLCASWGDPDTGELFFGEGSRLTVL.

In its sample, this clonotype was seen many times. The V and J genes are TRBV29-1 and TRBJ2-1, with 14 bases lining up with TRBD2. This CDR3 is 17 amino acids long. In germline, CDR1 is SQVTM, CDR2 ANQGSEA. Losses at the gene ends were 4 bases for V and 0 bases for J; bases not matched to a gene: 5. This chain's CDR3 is CSVGLAGGPPSYNEQFF. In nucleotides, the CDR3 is TGCAGCGTTGGACTAGCGGGAGGGCCCCCCTCCTACAATGAGCAGTTCTTC.

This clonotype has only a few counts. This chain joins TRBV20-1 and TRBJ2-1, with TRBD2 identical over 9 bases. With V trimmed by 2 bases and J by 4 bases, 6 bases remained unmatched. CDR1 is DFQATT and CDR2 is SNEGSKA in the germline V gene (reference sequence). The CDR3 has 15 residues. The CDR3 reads CSARKGGRDYNEQFF. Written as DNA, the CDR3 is TGCAGTGCTAGAAAAGGCGGGAGGGATTACAATGAGCAGTTCTTC.

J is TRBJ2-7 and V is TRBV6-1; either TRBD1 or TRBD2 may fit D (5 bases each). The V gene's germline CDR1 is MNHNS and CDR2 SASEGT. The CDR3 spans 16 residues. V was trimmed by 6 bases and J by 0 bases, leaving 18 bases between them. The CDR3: CASRSIAGTPSYEQYF. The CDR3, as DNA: TGTGCCAGCAGATCCATTGCCGGGACGCCCTCCTACGAGCAGTACTTC.

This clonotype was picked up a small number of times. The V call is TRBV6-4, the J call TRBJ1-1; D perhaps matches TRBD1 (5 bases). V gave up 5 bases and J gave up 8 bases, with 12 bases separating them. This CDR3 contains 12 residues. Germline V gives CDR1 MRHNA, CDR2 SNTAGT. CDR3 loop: CASSRQTTEAFF. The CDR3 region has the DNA TGTGCCAGCAGTAGACAGACAACGGAAGCTTTCTTT.

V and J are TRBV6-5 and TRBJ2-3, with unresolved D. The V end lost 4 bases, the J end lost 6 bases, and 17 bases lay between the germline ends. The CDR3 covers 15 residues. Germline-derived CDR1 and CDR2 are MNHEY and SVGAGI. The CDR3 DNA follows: TGTGCCAGCAGTTCCCCAGGCCTCCTTTCGGATACGCAGTATTTT. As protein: CASSSPGLLSDTQYF.

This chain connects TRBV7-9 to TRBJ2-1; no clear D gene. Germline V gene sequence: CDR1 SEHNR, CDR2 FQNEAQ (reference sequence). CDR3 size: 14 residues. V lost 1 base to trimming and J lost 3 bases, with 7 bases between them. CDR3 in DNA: TGTGCCAGCAGCTTAGGCCTTGGCTACAATGAGCAGTTCTTC. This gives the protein CASSLGLGYNEQFF.

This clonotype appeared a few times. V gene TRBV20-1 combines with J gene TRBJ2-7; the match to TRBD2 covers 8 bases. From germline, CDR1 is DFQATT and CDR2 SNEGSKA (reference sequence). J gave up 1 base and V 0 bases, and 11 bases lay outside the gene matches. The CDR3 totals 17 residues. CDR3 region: CSARETKRGPSSYEQYF. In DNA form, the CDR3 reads TGCAGTGCTAGAGAAACCAAGCGGGGGCCTTCGTCCTACGAGCAGTACTTC.

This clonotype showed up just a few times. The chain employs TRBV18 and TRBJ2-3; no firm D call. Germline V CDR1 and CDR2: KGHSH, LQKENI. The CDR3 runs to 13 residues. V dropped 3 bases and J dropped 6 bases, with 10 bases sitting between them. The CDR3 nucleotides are TGTGCCAGCTCACCTCCCTCCCGGGATACGCAGTATTTT. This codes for CASSPPSRDTQYF. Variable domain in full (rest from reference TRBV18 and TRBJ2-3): NAGVMQNPRHLVRRRGQEARLRCSPMKGHSHVYWYRQLPEEGLKFMVYLQKENIIDESGMPKERFSAEFPKEGPSILRIQQVVRGDSAAYFCASSPPSRDTQYFGPGTRLTVL.

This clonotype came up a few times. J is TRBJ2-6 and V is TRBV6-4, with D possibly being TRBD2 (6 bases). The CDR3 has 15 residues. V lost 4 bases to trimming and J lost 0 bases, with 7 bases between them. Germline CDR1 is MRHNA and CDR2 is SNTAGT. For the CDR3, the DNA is TGTGCCAGCAGTGCGACTAGCTCTGGGGCCAACGTCCTGACTTTC. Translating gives CASSATSSGANVLTF.

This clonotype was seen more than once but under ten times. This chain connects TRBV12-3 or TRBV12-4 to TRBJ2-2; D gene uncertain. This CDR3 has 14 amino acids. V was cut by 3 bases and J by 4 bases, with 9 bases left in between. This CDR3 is CASSLEQLTGELFF. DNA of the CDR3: TGTGCCAGCAGTTTGGAGCAGCTCACCGGGGAGCTGTTTTTT.